This T cell receptor beta chain is drawn from a study of blood T cell repertoires in COVID-19. Overall study context: The United States, Italy and Spain supplied acute and convalescent COVID-19 samples.

Sequenced by immunoSEQ multiplex PCR; TCRdb stores in-frame clones only, minus some. The sample has thousands of clones, more than 65% seen once. This CDR3 comprises 17 residues. Trimming shortened V by 4 bases and J by 3 bases, and 19 bases separated the two germline ends. Per the germline V gene, CDR1 is SGHRS and CDR2 is YFSETQ. Sequenced: peripheral blood. This receptor was identified in a man aged 55 to 69 with acute or convalescent COVID-19. The rearrangement uses TRBV5-1 and TRBJ2-2; possible D gene TRBD2, 6 bases. CDR3 nucleotide sequence: TGCGCCAGCAGCAGGGACGTGGGGCGGGGAGACACCGGGGAGCTGTTTTTT. Amino acids: CASSRDVGRGDTGELFF.